Sequencing of this T cell receptor (beta chain) was carried out in a study of OX40 agonist ivuxolimab in advanced cancers. The data were produced by immunoSEQ multiplex PCR, yet TCRdb's version contains in-frame clones alone and is incomplete. The table has some 15,000 clones, approximately 80% seen once. Germline CDR1 reads SEHNR; CDR2 reads FQNEAQ (reference sequence). This CDR3 comprises 14 residues. V was pared by 5 bases and J by 3 bases, with 13 bases between. This clonotype originated in an adult with an advanced solid tumor such as melanoma, head and neck, liver or kidney cancer. This material consisted of CD4+ or CD8+ T cells sorted from blood, taken in a trial of the OX40 agonist ivuxolimab. The chain links TRBV7-9 to TRBJ1-2; TRBD1 is a possible D gene (5 bases). The CDR3 protein is CASSRLAQDYGYTF. CDR3 nucleotides: TGTGCCAGCAGCCGTCTGGCACAGGACTATGGCTACACCTTC.